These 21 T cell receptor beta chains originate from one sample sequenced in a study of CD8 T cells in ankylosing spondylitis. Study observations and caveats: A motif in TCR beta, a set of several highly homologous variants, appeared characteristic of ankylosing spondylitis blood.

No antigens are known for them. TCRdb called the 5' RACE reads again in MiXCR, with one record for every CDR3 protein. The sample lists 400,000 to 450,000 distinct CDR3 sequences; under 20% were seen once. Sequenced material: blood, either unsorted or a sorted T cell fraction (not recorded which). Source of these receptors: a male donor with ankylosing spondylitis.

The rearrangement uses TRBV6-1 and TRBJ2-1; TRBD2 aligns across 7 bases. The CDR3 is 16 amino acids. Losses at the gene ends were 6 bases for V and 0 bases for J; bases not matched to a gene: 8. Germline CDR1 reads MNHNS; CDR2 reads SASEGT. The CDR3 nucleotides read TGTGCCAGCAGCCTCTCCGGGACTACCTCCTACAATGAGCAGTTCTTC. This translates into CASSLSGTTSYNEQFF.

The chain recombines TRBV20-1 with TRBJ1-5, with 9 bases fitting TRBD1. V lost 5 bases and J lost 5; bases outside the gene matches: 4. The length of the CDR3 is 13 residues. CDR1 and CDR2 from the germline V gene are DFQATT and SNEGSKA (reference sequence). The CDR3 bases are TGCAGTGCTGGGGACAGGGACGATCAGCCCCAGCATTTT. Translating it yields CSAGDRDDQPQHF.

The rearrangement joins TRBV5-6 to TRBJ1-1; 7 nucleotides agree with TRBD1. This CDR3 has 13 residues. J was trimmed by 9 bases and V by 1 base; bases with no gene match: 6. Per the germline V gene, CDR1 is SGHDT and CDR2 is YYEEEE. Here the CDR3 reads CASSLWGTVKAFF. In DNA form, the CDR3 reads TGTGCCAGCAGCTTGTGGGGGACAGTAAAAGCTTTCTTT.

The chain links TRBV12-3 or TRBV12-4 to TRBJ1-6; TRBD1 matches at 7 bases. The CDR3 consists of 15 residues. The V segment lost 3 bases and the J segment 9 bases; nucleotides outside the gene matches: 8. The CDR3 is CASSFRTGDGSPLHF. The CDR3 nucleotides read TGTGCCAGCAGTTTTAGAACAGGGGATGGTTCACCCCTCCACTTT.

CDR3 in amino acids: CASSVSRDSPLHF. The CDR3 nucleotides read TGTGCCAGCAGCGTTTCCAGGGATTCACCCCTCCACTTT. The chain employs TRBV9 and TRBJ1-6; D possibly corresponds to TRBD1 (5 bases). The CDR3 sequence is 13 residues long. From germline, CDR1 is SGDLS and CDR2 YYNGEE. V lost 2 bases, J lost 8 bases, and 8 bases lay in between.

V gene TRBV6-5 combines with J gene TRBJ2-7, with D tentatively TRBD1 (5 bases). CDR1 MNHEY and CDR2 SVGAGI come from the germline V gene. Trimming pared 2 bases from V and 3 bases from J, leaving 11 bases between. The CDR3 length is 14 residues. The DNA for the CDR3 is TGTGCCAGCAGTTACAAGGGGCAGGACTACGAGCAGTACTTC. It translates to CASSYKGQDYEQYF.

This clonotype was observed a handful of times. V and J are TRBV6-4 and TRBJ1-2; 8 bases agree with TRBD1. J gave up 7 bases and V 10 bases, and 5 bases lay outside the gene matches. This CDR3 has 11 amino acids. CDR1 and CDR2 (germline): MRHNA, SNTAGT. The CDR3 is CATGQGGGYTF. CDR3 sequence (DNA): TGTGCCACCGGACAGGGCGGTGGCTACACCTTC.

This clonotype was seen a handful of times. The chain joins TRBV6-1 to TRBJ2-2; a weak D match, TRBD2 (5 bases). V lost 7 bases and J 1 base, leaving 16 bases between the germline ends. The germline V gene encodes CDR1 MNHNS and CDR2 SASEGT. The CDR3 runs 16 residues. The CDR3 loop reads CASIPARGRNTGELFF. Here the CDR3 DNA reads TGTGCCAGCATCCCGGCCCGGGGTCGGAACACCGGGGAGCTGTTTTTT.

The CDR3 loop reads CASSLLGPGNTEAFF. For the CDR3, the DNA is TGTGCCAGCAGCTTACTCGGACCAGGCAACACTGAAGCTTTCTTT. The chain carries TRBV7-8 and TRBJ1-1; no clear D. The V end lost 2 bases, the J end lost 2 bases, and 12 bases lay between the germline ends. Per germline, CDR1 SGHVS and CDR2 FQNEAQ. The CDR3 covers 15 residues.

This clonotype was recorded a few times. The CDR3 is CATSRGVPGQGSYGYTF. DNA of the CDR3: TGTGCCACCAGCAGAGGGGTCCCGGGACAGGGGAGCTATGGCTACACCTTC. V and J are TRBV15 and TRBJ1-2; 10 bases map to TRBD1. Looked up from germline, CDR1 is LNHNV and CDR2 is YYDKDF (reference sequence). This CDR3 is 17 amino acids long. Unmatched junction bases numbered 9, after V lost 1 base and J lost 4 bases.

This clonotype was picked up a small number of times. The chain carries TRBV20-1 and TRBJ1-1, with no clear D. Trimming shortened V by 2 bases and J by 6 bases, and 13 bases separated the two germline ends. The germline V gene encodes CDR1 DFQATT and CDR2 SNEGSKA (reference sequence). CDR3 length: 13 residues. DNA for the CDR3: TGCAGTGCTAGACAGTATAGGGAGGCTGAAGCTTTCTTT. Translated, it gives CSARQYREAEAFF.

Here the CDR3 DNA reads TGTGCCAGCTCACTTAACCCGGGACAGGGATCCCCCTACACCTTC. It specifies CASSLNPGQGSPYTF. The chain joins TRBV18 to TRBJ1-2; 9 bases are shared with TRBD1. V trimming: 4 bases; J trimming: 10 bases; junction bases outside the gene matches: 13. This CDR3 has 15 residues. Germline assignment: CDR1 KGHSH and CDR2 LQKENI.

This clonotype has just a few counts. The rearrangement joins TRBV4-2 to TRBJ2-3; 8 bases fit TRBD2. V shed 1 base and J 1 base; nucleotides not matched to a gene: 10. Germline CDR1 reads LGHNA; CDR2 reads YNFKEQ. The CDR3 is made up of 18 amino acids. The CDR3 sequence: CASSQVLLGREGTDTQYF. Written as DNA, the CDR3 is TGTGCCAGCAGCCAAGTATTGCTCGGGAGGGAAGGCACAGATACGCAGTATTTT.

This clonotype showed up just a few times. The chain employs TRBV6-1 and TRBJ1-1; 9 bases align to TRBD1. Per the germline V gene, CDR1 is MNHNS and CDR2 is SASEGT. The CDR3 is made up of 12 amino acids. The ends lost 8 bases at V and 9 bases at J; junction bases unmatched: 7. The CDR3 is CASYPGQGKAFF. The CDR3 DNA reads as TGTGCCAGCTACCCGGGACAGGGAAAAGCTTTCTTT.

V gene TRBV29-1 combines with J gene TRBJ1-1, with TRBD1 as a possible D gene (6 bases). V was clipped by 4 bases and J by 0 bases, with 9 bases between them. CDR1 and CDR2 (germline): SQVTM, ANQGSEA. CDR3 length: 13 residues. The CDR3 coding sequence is TGCAGCGTTGCGGACAGAATGAACACTGAAGCTTTCTTT. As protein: CSVADRMNTEAFF.

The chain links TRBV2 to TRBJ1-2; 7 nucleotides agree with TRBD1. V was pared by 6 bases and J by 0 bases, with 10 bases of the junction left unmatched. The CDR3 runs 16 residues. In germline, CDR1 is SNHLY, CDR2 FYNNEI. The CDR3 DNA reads TGTGCCAGCAGCCGAGGGGGCCTACCCCCTAACTATGGCTACACCTTC. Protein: CASSRGGLPPNYGYTF.

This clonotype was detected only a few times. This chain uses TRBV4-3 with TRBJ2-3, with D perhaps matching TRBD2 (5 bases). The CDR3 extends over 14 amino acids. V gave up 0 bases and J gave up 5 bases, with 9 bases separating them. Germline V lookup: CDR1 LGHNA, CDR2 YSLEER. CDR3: CASSQDIGIDTQYF. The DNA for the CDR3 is TGCGCCAGCAGCCAAGATATCGGGATAGATACGCAGTATTTT.

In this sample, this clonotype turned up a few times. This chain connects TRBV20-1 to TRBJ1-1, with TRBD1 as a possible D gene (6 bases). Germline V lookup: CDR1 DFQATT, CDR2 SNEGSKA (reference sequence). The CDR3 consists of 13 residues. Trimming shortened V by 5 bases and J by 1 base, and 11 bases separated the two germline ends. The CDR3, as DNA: TGCAGTGCTGGCAGGGGCCGGAACACTGAAGCTTTCTTT. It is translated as CSAGRGRNTEAFF.

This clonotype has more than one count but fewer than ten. The CDR3 region is CASSLGVQGGTDTQYF. The CDR3 bases are TGCGCCAGCAGCTTGGGGGTCCAAGGGGGCACAGATACGCAGTATTTT. V gene TRBV5-1 combines with J gene TRBJ2-3, with D possibly being TRBD1 (5 bases). V shed 0 bases and J shed 1 base, with 12 bases lying between them. Germline V gene lookup returns CDR1 SGHRS and CDR2 YFSETQ. This CDR3 is built from 16 residues.

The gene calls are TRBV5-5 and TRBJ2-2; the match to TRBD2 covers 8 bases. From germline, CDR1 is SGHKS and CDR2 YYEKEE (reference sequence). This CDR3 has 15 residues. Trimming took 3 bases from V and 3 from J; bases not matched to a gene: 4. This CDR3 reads CASSSTSGYTGELFF. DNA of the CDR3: TGTGCCAGCAGCTCAACTAGCGGCTACACCGGGGAGCTGTTTTTT.

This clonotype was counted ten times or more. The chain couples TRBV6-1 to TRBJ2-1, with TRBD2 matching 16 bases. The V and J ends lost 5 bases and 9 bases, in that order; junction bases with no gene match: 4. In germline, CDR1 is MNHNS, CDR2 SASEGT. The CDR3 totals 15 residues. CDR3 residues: CASSRGLAGGSEQFF. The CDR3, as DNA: TGTGCCAGCAGTAGGGGACTAGCGGGGGGGAGTGAGCAGTTCTTC.